This paragraph covers one T cell receptor beta chain sequence. The antigen is unknown. This entry is derived from a study of neurological immune-mediated disorders. Study results and caveats: Across subjects, no CDR3 amino acid sequence appeared in expanded clones of more than one subject, a finding that suggested private repertoires in all groups.

As healthy controls, volunteers from a blood bank in Maryland, USA, were used. A single record per CDR3 protein comes from TCRdb applying MiXCR to the 5' RACE reads. The data contain around 30,000 distinct CDR3 sequences, just over 4% of them singletons. Per the germline V gene, CDR1 is MDHEN and CDR2 is SYDVKM. V shed 2 bases and J shed 2 bases, with 10 bases lying between them. The CDR3 totals 15 residues. The chain couples TRBV28 to TRBJ1-3; D unresolved. The sequenced material came from CD4+ T cells from blood. The clonotype comes from a woman aged 40 to 50 in good health. The CDR3 is CASSLEGTTGNTIYF. The CDR3 bases are TGTGCCAGCAGTTTAGAGGGTACCACTGGAAACACCATATATTTT. Supplemented by reference TRBV28 and TRBJ1-3, the full variable domain reads DVKVTQSSRYLVKRTGEKVFLECVQDMDHENMFWYRQDPGLGLRLIYFSYDVKMKEKGDIPEGYSVSREKKERFSLILESASTNQTSMYLCASSLEGTTGNTIYFGEGSWLTVV.